This is a list of T cell receptor beta chains from one sample in a study of T cell repertoires in cytomegalovirus infection. TCRdb independently ran MiXCR on the reads; one entry per CDR3 protein. In the table there are some 250,000 distinct CDR3 sequences, approximately 9.1% of which are singletons. Sample: PBMCs. The origin of the receptors is a human donor in good health (CMV status not recorded). Some clones in this sample may be carry-over from other donors' samples. The CDR3 runs from the conserved cysteine through the conserved F or W. D genes are given only for firm matches. Expanded clones get a size class; other rows say once, few or many, or leave the size out.

TRBJ2-5,few,TRBV13,-,TGTGCCAGCAGCCTCGCTGGGAAGCTCTCTATCAGTCAAGAGACCCAGTACTTC,CASSLAGKLSISQETQYF
TRBJ1-1,many,TRBV11-2,-,TGTGCCAGCAGCGCACTGACCGCGGGGAACACTGAAGCTTTCTTT,CASSALTAGNTEAFF
TRBJ1-1,-,TRBV7-2,-,TGTGCCAGCAGCCCGAAAGGCCCACTAGCGGGGGGCACTGAAGCTTTCTTT,CASSPKGPLAGGTEAFF
TRBJ2-7,-,TRBV28,-,TGTGCCAGCAGTTCTGTTTCTAGAAATGCCTACGAGCAGTACTTC,CASSSVSRNAYEQYF
TRBJ1-1,-,TRBV29-1,-,TGCAGCGTTGAGGCGGGACGGAAGAACACTGAAGCTTTCTTT,CSVEAGRKNTEAFF
TRBJ2-2,many,TRBV7-2,-,TGTGCCAGCTCGCGGGAATTTGCCGGGGAGCTGTTTTTT,CASSREFAGELFF
TRBJ1-4,-,TRBV19,-,TGTGCCAGTAGTGGCGGGGTGGAAAAACTGTTTTTT,CASSGGVEKLFF
TRBJ2-7,many,TRBV7-2,-,TGTGCCAGCAGCTTATTTGGGGGGACCTACGAGCAGTACTTC,CASSLFGGTYEQYF
TRBJ2-3,many,TRBV11-2,TRBD2,TGTGCCAGCAGCTTAGCTCAAGGGCGACTAGCGGGGACCTTT,CASSLAQGRLAGTF
TRBJ2-5,few,TRBV2,TRBD2,TGTGCCAGCAAGCGGCGGCGGGGGGATCAAGAGACCCAGTACTTC,CASKRRRGDQETQYF
TRBJ1-5,many,TRBV7-2,-,TGTGCCAGCAGCTTGAGCGGGCAGAGCAATCAGCCCCAGCATTTT,CASSLSGQSNQPQHF
TRBJ2-1,few,TRBV28,-,TGTGCCAGCACCGCTCCCCGAGACAGGCCGGCCTTC,CASTAPRDRPAF
TRBJ2-1,few,TRBV29-1,TRBD2,TGCAGCGTTGAACAACTAGCGGATTCCTACAATGAGCAGTTCTTC,CSVEQLADSYNEQFF
TRBJ1-2,many,TRBV7-2,TRBD1,TGTGCCAGCAGCTTAGATAACAGGGGGAACTATGGCTACACCTTC,CASSLDNRGNYGYTF
TRBJ2-1,-,TRBV10-2,-,TGCGCCAGCAGTTCTATGAATGAGCAGTTCTTC,CASSSMNEQFF
TRBJ2-7,-,TRBV6-2/TRBV6-3,-,TGTGCCAGCAAAAATCCCACTCAGGGAGCCTCCTACGAGCAGTACTTC,CASKNPTQGASYEQYF
TRBJ2-1,many,TRBV7-2,-,TGTGCCAGCAGCCGCCTGGGTATCGGGACGGCCTACAATGAGCAGTTCTTC,CASSRLGIGTAYNEQFF
TRBJ1-1,many,TRBV7-2,-,TGTGCCAGCAGCTTCTCCGGGAGGAACCCAGTTTTT,CASSFSGRNPVF
TRBJ2-1,few,TRBV14,-,TGTGCCAGCAGCCAAGATAGGCCGCTAGTAGATCAGCTGTTCTTC,CASSQDRPLVDQLFF
TRBJ2-5,many,TRBV7-2,TRBD2,TGTGCCAGCAGCTTAGGACAGCGGGGGGGCCGAAGGCAAGAGACCCAGTACTTC,CASSLGQRGGRRQETQYF
TRBJ1-5,many,TRBV24-1,-,TGTGCCACCAGTGACACCAATCAGCCCCAGCATTTT,CATSDTNQPQHF
TRBJ1-1,many,TRBV7-2,-,TGTGCCAGCAGTTATGCTGGGGGGACTGAAGCTTTCTTT,CASSYAGGTEAFF
TRBJ2-3,many,TRBV20-1,TRBD2,TGCAGTGCGGCTAGCGGGAGAAGATTTTGGGCAGATACGCAGTATTTT,CSAASGRRFWADTQYF
TRBJ1-4,many,TRBV7-9,-,TGTGCCAGCAGCATACGGGACACCGGTAATGAAAAACTGTTTTTT,CASSIRDTGNEKLFF
TRBJ2-1,many,TRBV29-1,-,TGCAGCGTTGAAGATCGGGGGACACTAGCCTACAATGAGCAGTTCTTC,CSVEDRGTLAYNEQFF
TRBJ1-2,many,TRBV7-9,TRBD1,TGTGCCAGCAGCTGGGGACAGGGCTATGGCTACACCTTC,CASSWGQGYGYTF
TRBJ2-7,many,TRBV10-3,-,TGTGCCATCAGTGACCCCCCACAAGCTTACGAGCAGTACTTC,CAISDPPQAYEQYF
TRBJ1-2,-,TRBV7-2,-,TGTGCCAGCAGCTTATTTGGGAATAGTCTTGGCTACACCTTC,CASSLFGNSLGYTF
TRBJ1-1,many,TRBV7-6,-,TGTGCCAGCAGCTGGGACCCGAACACTGAAGCTTTCTTT,CASSWDPNTEAFF
TRBJ2-1,many,TRBV7-9,-,TGTGCCAGCAGCTTAGCCGGGACTCCAACCGACAATGAGCAGTTCTTC,CASSLAGTPTDNEQFF
TRBJ1-5,many,TRBV7-2,-,TGTGCCAGCAGTTCCAGGGTAGGCGACAATCAGCCCCAGCATTTT,CASSSRVGDNQPQHF
TRBJ1-5,few,TRBV19,-,TGTGCCAGTAGTACCCAGGCGGGACCTCAGGGGCCCCAGCATTTT,CASSTQAGPQGPQHF
TRBJ1-2,many,TRBV7-2,-,TGTGCCAGCAGCAGGCGGGGGGCGAGAGATAACTATGGCTACACCTTC,CASSRRGARDNYGYTF
TRBJ2-3,many,TRBV6-1,TRBD1,TGTGCCAGCACCCCGACAGGGGGTACAGATACGCAGTATTTT,CASTPTGGTDTQYF
TRBJ2-3,many,TRBV12-3/TRBV12-4,-,TGTGCCAGCAGTTTGGCGGCAGGCACAGATACGCAGTATTTT,CASSLAAGTDTQYF
TRBJ2-7,many,TRBV6-2/TRBV6-3,-,TGTGCCAGCAGTTACGCATGGGACCACGAGCAGTACTTC,CASSYAWDHEQYF
TRBJ2-1,-,TRBV2,-,TGTGCCAGCAGTAAAACAGGGTTGGATGAGCAGTTCTTC,CASSKTGLDEQFF
TRBJ2-3,few,TRBV5-5,-,TGTGCCAGCAGCTTGCAGGGGGGCAGAGTAGATACGCAGTATTTT,CASSLQGGRVDTQYF
TRBJ2-1,few,TRBV11-2,TRBD2,TGTGCCAGCAGGCTAGGGGCCGGGCTAGCGGGCGATGAGCAGTTCTTC,CASRLGAGLAGDEQFF
TRBJ2-7,-,TRBV20-1,-,TGCAGTGCTAGCCTCCGCGGGGGCTTTTCCTACGAGCAGTACTTC,CSASLRGGFSYEQYF
TRBJ2-7,many,TRBV7-2,-,TGTGCCAGCAGCTTCGAAGGAGGGACCGCCTACGAGCAGTACTTC,CASSFEGGTAYEQYF
TRBJ1-1,few,TRBV7-9,-,TGTGCCAGCAGCTCCGGTACAGGGTTCCCTGAAGCTTTCTTT,CASSSGTGFPEAFF
TRBJ1-5,many,TRBV19,-,TGTGCCAGTATGGAGAGGACCGTTAATCAGCCCCAGCATTTT,CASMERTVNQPQHF
TRBJ1-6,many,TRBV7-9,TRBD1,TGTGCCAGCAGCTCGGGACAGGGAGTTCGACCCCTCCACTTT,CASSSGQGVRPLHF
TRBJ2-5,few,TRBV10-3,-,TGTGCCATCAGTGAAGTGGCCCATCTAGAGACCCAGTACTTC,CAISEVAHLETQYF
TRBJ2-5,many,TRBV19,-,TGTGCCAGTAGACGGCCCGGGGAGACCCAGTACTTC,CASRRPGETQYF
TRBJ2-2,-,TRBV7-8,TRBD1,TGTGCCAGCAGCTATCGGACAGGGCTCACCGGGGAGCTGTTTTTT,CASSYRTGLTGELFF
TRBJ1-6,many,TRBV7-2,-,TGTGCCAGCAGCTTAGTAGGGCCAGCGGGGGGTATTAATTCACCCCTCCACTTT,CASSLVGPAGGINSPLHF